The 10 T cell receptor beta chains listed next were all sequenced from one sample in a study of blood T cells in healthy people across ages. Combining a sample-barcoded 5' primer with a J-beta primer mix, a second PCR ran for about 6 to 11 cycles. A single record per CDR3 protein comes from TCRdb applying MiXCR to the 5' RACE reads. The sample lists over 600,000 distinct CDR3 sequences, 21% seen once, with roughly 3.6% in the top ten. The specimen sequenced was blood. Receptor source: a man between 70 and 80 years old in good health.

This clonotype has a handful of counts. One end of the junction is discordant with germline, which a read error may explain. The rearrangement joins TRBV4-1 to TRBJ1-1; D may be TRBD1 (6 bases). This CDR3 has 13 amino acids. Germline V gene sequence: CDR1 MGHRA, CDR2 YSYEKL. This CDR3 reads CASSQVQGTEASF. CDR3 in DNA: TGCGCCAGCAGCCAAGTCCAGGGGACTGAAGCTTCCTTT.

In this sample, this clonotype turned up many times. This chain's CDR3 is CASSQRTRNEKLFF. The CDR3 DNA is TGTGCCAGCAGCCAACGGACAAGAAATGAAAAACTGTTTTTT. The chain has TRBV14 and TRBJ1-4; TRBD1 is a possible D gene (5 bases). CDR3 length: 14 amino acids. V lost 2 bases and J lost 5, with 9 bases in between. Germline CDR1 and CDR2: SGHDN and FVKESK.

The sample holds a few counts of this clonotype. The rearrangement links TRBV10-2 to TRBJ2-7; D remains unclear. From germline, CDR1 is WSHSY and CDR2 SAAADI. Trimming took off 3 bases at V and 6 bases at J, with 12 bases between the two ends. This CDR3 is 13 amino acids long. For the CDR3, the DNA is TGCGCCAGCAGTGAAATCGGCCCGGGCGAGCAGTACTTC. Its protein product is CASSEIGPGEQYF.

In its sample, this clonotype was seen many times. This chain connects TRBV29-1 to TRBJ2-5, with TRBD2 identical over 10 bases. The CDR3 totals 15 residues. From germline, CDR1 is SQVTM and CDR2 ANQGSEA. V shed 2 bases, J shed 0 bases, and the junction held 3 bases outside the gene matches. CDR3 in DNA: TGCAGCGTTGAAAGGACTAGCGGAGACCAAGAGACCCAGTACTTC. This encodes CSVERTSGDQETQYF. Drawing the rest from reference TRBV29-1 and TRBJ2-5, the complete variable domain is SAVISQKPSRDICQRGTSLTIQCQVDSQVTMMFWYRQQPGQSLTLIATANQGSEATYESGFVIDKFPISRPNLTFSTLTVSNMSPEDSSIYLCSVERTSGDQETQYFGPGTRLLVL.

The rearrangement uses TRBV20-1 and TRBJ1-1, with a weak D call TRBD1 (6 bases). Germline V gives CDR1 DFQATT, CDR2 SNEGSKA (reference sequence). V was clipped by 5 bases and J by 5 bases, with 18 bases between them. CDR3 size: 14 residues. CDR3 region: CSAPSTGAGTEAFF. The CDR3 nucleotides read TGCAGTGCTCCTTCGACGGGGGCCGGAACTGAAGCTTTCTTT.

V usage is TRBV10-3 and J usage is TRBJ2-2; D ambiguous. The CDR3 spans 12 residues. V lost 2 bases to trimming and J lost 9 bases, with 7 bases between them. CDR1 is ENHRY, CDR2 SYGVKD, per germline. The CDR3 nucleotides read TGTGCCATCAGTGAGAAGAGTCGGGAGCTGTTTTTT. This codes for CAISEKSRELFF.

The chain is built from TRBV7-3 and TRBJ2-3, with 7 positions matching TRBD2. The CDR3 is 14 amino acids. Trimming at V came to 3 bases and at J to 6 bases, leaving 6 bases not matched to a gene. CDR1 and CDR2 from the germline V gene are SGHTA and FQGTGA. The CDR3 coding sequence is TGTGCCAGCAGCTTCGGACTGGGGGGGGATACGCAGTATTTT. It translates to CASSFGLGGDTQYF.

This clonotype was detected only a few times. The chain combines TRBV11-2 with TRBJ2-3, with TRBD2 identical over 7 bases. In germline, CDR1 is SGHAT, CDR2 FQNNGV. J was trimmed by 5 bases and V by 3 bases; bases with no gene match: 5. The CDR3 has 14 residues. The CDR3 DNA is TGTGCCAGCAGCTTCCGGGGCGGGGGAGATACGCAGTATTTT. Its translation is CASSFRGGGDTQYF.

The genes are TRBV20-1 and TRBJ2-1; 8 bases are a match to TRBD2. CDR1 is DFQATT, CDR2 SNEGSKA, per germline (reference sequence). CDR3 size: 16 residues. J lost 2 bases, V lost 3 bases, and 9 bases had no gene match. CDR3 DNA: TGCAGTGCTAGCCCGATGACTAGCGAGCCCTACAATGAGCAGTTCTTC. It yields the protein CSASPMTSEPYNEQFF.

The sample holds a few counts of this clonotype. The genes are TRBV5-1 and TRBJ2-5; D is uncertain. Germline CDR1 and CDR2: SGHRS and YFSETQ. The CDR3 length is 15 residues. With 0 bases removed from V and 2 bases from J, the gap between germline ends came to 11 bases. The CDR3 loop reads CASSLDTGAQETQYF. The CDR3 DNA follows: TGCGCCAGCAGCTTGGATACCGGAGCTCAAGAGACCCAGTACTTC.